This record looks at one T cell receptor beta chain sequence and its context. Its specificity is not known. These data are taken from a study of identical twins. The germline V and J ends were trimmed by 0 bases and 4 bases, with 11 bases remaining between them. Germline-derived CDR1 and CDR2 are SGHKS and YYEKEE (reference sequence). CDR3 size: 14 residues. Study-wide results and limits: Cord blood beta clonotypes present at high abundance carried fewer insertions; no such pattern appeared in memory repertoires. Not following the same donors, the study drew its conclusions from cross-sectional statistical analysis. Within beta out-of-frame sequences, the excess sharing observed between twins was weaker.

TCRdb independently ran MiXCR on the 5' RACE reads; one entry per CDR3 protein. The profile shows 550,000 to 800,000 distinct CDR3 sequences, about 7% of them singletons. These data were likewise used in another study, on yellow fever vaccine responses in identical twins. That paper states: Each twin's T cell response to the vaccine was reported to look partly convergent and partly personalized.

This chain links TRBV5-5 with TRBJ2-7; D could derive from TRBD1 or TRBD2 (5 bases each). Material: PBMCs. The origin of this receptor is a woman aged 18-30 years in good health. The CDR3 coding sequence is TGTGCCAGCAGCTTGGGGGACGTCAGTTACGAGCAGTACTTC. It specifies CASSLGDVSYEQYF.